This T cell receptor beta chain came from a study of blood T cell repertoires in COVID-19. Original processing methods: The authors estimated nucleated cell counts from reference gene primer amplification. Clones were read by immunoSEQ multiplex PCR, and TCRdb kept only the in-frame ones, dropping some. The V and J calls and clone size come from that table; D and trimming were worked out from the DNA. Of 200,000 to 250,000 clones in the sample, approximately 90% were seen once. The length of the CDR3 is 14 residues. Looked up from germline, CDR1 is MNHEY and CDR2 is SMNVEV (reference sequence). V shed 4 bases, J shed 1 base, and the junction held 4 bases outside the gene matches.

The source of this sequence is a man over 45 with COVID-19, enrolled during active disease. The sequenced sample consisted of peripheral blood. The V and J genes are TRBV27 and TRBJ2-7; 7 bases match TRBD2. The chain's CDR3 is CASSYGGLSYEQYF. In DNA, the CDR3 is TGTGCCAGCAGTTACGGGGGGTTGTCCTACGAGCAGTACTTC.